These T cell receptor beta chains were read from a single sample in a study of molecular identifiers for immune sequencing clone quantification. TCRdb re-called the PCR reads with MiXCR, one entry per CDR3 protein. The sample holds around 86,000 distinct CDR3 sequences, under 20% seen once. Sequencing was carried out using naive CD8+ T cells from blood, with Jurkat cell RNA spiked in. The receptors originated from a human donor in good health. Some libraries in this study had Jurkat cell RNA spiked in. Each CDR3 is given with its conserved first and last residue. The D gene is left open where the match is weak. Clone size appears in some rows only: once, few, many, or a class for an expanded clone.

D gene	clone size	V gene	J gene	CDR3 protein
TRBD1	many	TRBV29-1	TRBJ1-1	CSVDRGGPEAFF
NA	many	TRBV5-8	TRBJ2-7	CASSLGVGDEQYF
TRBD1	many	TRBV5-1	TRBJ1-6	CASSLGWTGKLSPLHF
NA	many	TRBV14	TRBJ2-2	CASSPGPNTGELFF
NA	many	TRBV6-5	TRBJ2-1	CASTRSNEQFF
TRBD1	many	TRBV10-2	TRBJ2-7	CASSPRTGGSEQYF
TRBD2	many	TRBV9	TRBJ2-3	CASSVGGVGTSYADTQYF
TRBD1	few	TRBV19	TRBJ1-6	CASSMNRGYSPLHF
TRBD2	many	TRBV5-1	TRBJ2-5	CASSRTSGEIQETQYF
NA	many	TRBV12-3/TRBV12-4	TRBJ1-1	CASSLGLFTEAFF
TRBD1	NA	TRBV20-1	TRBJ2-7	CSADRPGQTYEQYF
NA	many	TRBV4-3	TRBJ1-2	CASSQEGRSTNYGYTF
NA	many	TRBV2	TRBJ1-4	CASSEVPDPNEKLFF
NA	many	TRBV5-1	TRBJ1-1	CASSLGGAAYTEAFF
NA	many	TRBV29-1	TRBJ1-3	CSVTGESGNTIYF
NA	many	TRBV7-9	TRBJ1-1	CASSPLRTEAFF
NA	few	TRBV3-1	TRBJ2-5	CASSQASEAGETQYF
NA	many	TRBV6-6	TRBJ2-1	CASSYTQAGRRNEQFF
NA	few	TRBV30	TRBJ2-7	CAWGGGTDSGRQYF
TRBD1	many	TRBV25-1	TRBJ1-4	CASSRQGPGELFF
TRBD1	NA	TRBV19	TRBJ2-7	CASSTPGQGYEQYF
TRBD2	many	TRBV6-2/TRBV6-3	TRBJ2-5	CASLAGARDPETQYF
TRBD1	many	TRBV28	TRBJ2-7	CASSPGQVNYEQYF
NA	many	TRBV27	TRBJ1-6	CASSLEDGRSYNSPLHF
NA	many	TRBV5-4	TRBJ2-7	CASSYGVAGTYEQYF
NA	many	TRBV9	TRBJ2-7	CASSALAWGNEQYF
TRBD1	many	TRBV7-9	TRBJ2-7	CASSSAGQGYYSYEQYF
NA	many	TRBV4-1	TRBJ2-7	CASSQGGGHPSYEQYF
NA	many	TRBV29-1	TRBJ1-3	CSGQFTGNTIYF
TRBD1	many	TRBV6-2/TRBV6-3	TRBJ2-7	CASSPWTGVNEQYF
NA	many	TRBV7-2	TRBJ2-7	CASSPVGALNEQYF
TRBD2	many	TRBV3-1	TRBJ2-7	CASSQDRGSGNEQYF
TRBD2	many	TRBV18	TRBJ2-2	CASSPPGGKNTGELFF
TRBD1	many	TRBV20-1	TRBJ2-5	CSATEGQGAQETQYF
NA	many	TRBV19	TRBJ1-5	CASSPYSGGLHQPQHF
NA	many	TRBV5-1	TRBJ2-7	CASSLTDHYEQYF
TRBD1	once	TRBV12-3/TRBV12-4	TRBJ1-1	CASSSTGGQTEAFF
TRBD1	many	TRBV5-5	TRBJ2-5	CASSSGVGTGLETQYF
TRBD1	many	TRBV7-6	TRBJ2-5	CASSPWPGQGETQYF
NA	many	TRBV12-5	TRBJ2-1	CASDQADPSYNEQFF
TRBD1	many	TRBV19	TRBJ2-7	CASSIDGTGDSYEQYF
NA	many	TRBV29-1	TRBJ2-7	CSVEDMGGRPYEQYF
NA	many	TRBV12-3/TRBV12-4	TRBJ1-1	CASSTDGGSGTEAFF
NA	few	TRBV7-9	TRBJ2-2	CASRALGQNTGELFF
NA	many	TRBV7-2	TRBJ2-7	CASSLEVLSYEQYF
NA	many	TRBV7-6	TRBJ1-3	CASSLAAAGTSSGNTIYF
TRBD1	NA	TRBV27	TRBJ2-1	CTSTWTGGLFNEQFF
NA	many	TRBV6-1	TRBJ2-3	CASETAYTDTQYF
NA	many	TRBV9	TRBJ2-3	CASSVAVLSSTDTQYF
TRBD2	NA	TRBV20-1	TRBJ2-2	CSAEIAGNANTGELFF
TRBD1	many	TRBV11-2	TRBJ2-7	CASSSLTGTGGLHEQYF
TRBD2	many	TRBV7-7	TRBJ2-1	CASSLGLAGAINEQFF
NA	many	TRBV4-3	TRBJ1-5	CASSQDWVQNNQPLHF